This T cell receptor (beta chain) emerged from a study of T cell repertoires in cytomegalovirus infection. General study findings and limits: CMV carriers with the relevant HLA were identified by cumulative public TCR beta family frequency.

This clonotype was seen a handful of times. Its target is not known. TCRdb redid the calling of the reads with MiXCR, one entry per CDR3 protein. The profile shows about 600,000 distinct CDR3 sequences, less than 25% of them singletons. The CDR3 loop spans 13 amino acids. The V end lost 6 bases, the J end lost 8 bases, and 17 bases lay between the germline ends. Germline CDR1 SGHNT, CDR2 YYREEE (reference sequence). Sequencing was done on a sample of CD8+ T cells from PBMCs. The TCR originated in a human donor in good health (CMV status not recorded). Some clones in this sample may be carry-over from other donors' samples. The rearrangement links TRBV5-4 to TRBJ1-1; D is uncertain. CDR3 in amino acids: CASTDRGSPEAFF. In DNA, the CDR3 is TGTGCCAGCACCGATCGGGGTTCTCCGGAAGCTTTCTTT.